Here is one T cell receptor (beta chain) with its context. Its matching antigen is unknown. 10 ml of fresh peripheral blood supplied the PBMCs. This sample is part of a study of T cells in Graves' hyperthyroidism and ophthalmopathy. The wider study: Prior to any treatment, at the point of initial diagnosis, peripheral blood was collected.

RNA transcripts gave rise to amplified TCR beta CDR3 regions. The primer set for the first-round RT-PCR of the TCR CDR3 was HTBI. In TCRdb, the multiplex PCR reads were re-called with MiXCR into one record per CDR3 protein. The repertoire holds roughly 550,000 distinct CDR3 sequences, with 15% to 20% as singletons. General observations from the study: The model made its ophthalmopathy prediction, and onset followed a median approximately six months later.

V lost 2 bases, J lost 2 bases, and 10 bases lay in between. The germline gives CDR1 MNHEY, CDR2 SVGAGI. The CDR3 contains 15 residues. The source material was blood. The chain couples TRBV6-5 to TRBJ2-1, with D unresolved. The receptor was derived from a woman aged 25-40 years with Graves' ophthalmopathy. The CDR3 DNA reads TGTGCCAGCAGTTACAGGCGCGGCACCTACAATGAGCAGTTCTTC. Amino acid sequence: CASSYRRGTYNEQFF.